The source of this TCR beta chain is a study of monozygotic twins with inflammatory bowel disease. Germline V gene lookup returns CDR1 SGHTA and CDR2 FQGNSA. CDR3 length: 14 residues. Reprocessing the 5' RACE reads, TCRdb reports a single entry for every CDR3 protein and omits DNA. This sample's table has around 450,000 distinct CDR3 sequences. Sequenced input: blood. The chain combines TRBV7-2 with TRBJ2-7; lacking DNA, the TRBD1 call made by TCRdb goes unchecked. This receptor was obtained from a human donor with ulcerative colitis or Crohn's disease, or a healthy co-twin of an affected twin (not recorded which). The CDR3 loop is CASSLVGRGDEQYF.